The 17 T cell receptor beta chains in this list originate from one sample, sequenced in a study of breast tumors, draining lymph nodes, adjacent tissues. The lymph nodes were axillary draining lymph nodes from breast cancer patients. A single record per CDR3 protein comes from TCRdb applying MiXCR to the multiplex PCR reads. The table includes around 140,000 distinct CDR3 sequences, under 25% detected once. The specimen sequenced was axillary lymph node tissue. Source of these receptors: a female donor with breast cancer. Some clones in this sample may be carry-over from other donors' samples.

This clonotype was seen ten or more times. The chain uses TRBV7-7 and TRBJ2-1; maybe TRBD2 (5 bases). Trimming removed 1 base from V and 8 bases from J, with 12 bases in between. The CDR3 covers 14 residues. Germline CDR1 SSHAT, CDR2 FNYEAQ (reference sequence). CDR3 coding DNA: TGTGCCAGCAGCTTAGGTCGGGGTGCCCATGAGCAGTTCTTC. Translating it yields CASSLGRGAHEQFF.

This clonotype was picked up many times. The rearrangement links TRBV2 to TRBJ2-7; the match to TRBD1 covers 10 bases. Per the germline V gene, CDR1 is SNHLY and CDR2 is FYNNEI. The CDR3 extends over 14 amino acids. Trimming removed 7 bases from V and 3 bases from J; junction bases left unmatched: 6. The CDR3 here is CASNPGQGRYEQYF. Written as DNA, the CDR3 is TGTGCCAGCAATCCGGGACAGGGGCGCTACGAGCAGTACTTC.

About this clonotype: This clone may be a read error of a much larger clone one base away. This chain's CDR3 is CAGSTDTGYEQYF. CDR3 nucleotides: TGTGCCGGTAGTACAGACACGGGCTACGAGCAGTACTTC. V gene TRBV19 combines with J gene TRBJ2-7, with D uncertain. This CDR3 is 13 amino acids long. Germline V lookup: CDR1 LNHDA, CDR2 SQIVND (reference sequence). Together with reference TRBV19 and TRBJ2-7, the CDR3 gives the full variable domain: DGGITQSPKYLFRKEGQNVTLSCEQNLNHDAMYWYRQDPGQGLRLIYYSQIVNDFQKGDIAEGYSVSREKKESFPLTVTSAQKNPTAFYLCAGSTDTGYEQYFGPGTRLTVT.

This clonotype showed up many times. This chain links TRBV6-2 or TRBV6-3 with TRBJ2-7; the D is unclear. The CDR3 runs 12 residues. Germline CDR1 MNHEY, CDR2 SVGEGT. Trimming left V 6 bases short and J 5 bases short, with 11 bases between. CDR3 DNA sequence: TGTGCCAGCAGCCTGAAAGTCCACGAGCAGTACTTC. Translated: CASSLKVHEQYF.

This clonotype occurred many times. The gene calls are TRBV7-9 and TRBJ2-7; 11 bases are shared with TRBD2. The CDR3 spans 16 residues. Trimming at V came to 4 bases and at J to 2 bases, leaving 7 bases not matched to a gene. From germline, CDR1 is SEHNR and CDR2 FQNEAQ (reference sequence). This CDR3 reads CASSSGTSGRTYEQYF. For the CDR3, the DNA is TGTGCCAGCAGCTCTGGGACTAGCGGAAGAACCTACGAGCAGTACTTC.

The chain carries TRBV5-6 and TRBJ2-5; D may be TRBD2 (6 bases). V was trimmed by 4 bases and J by 5 bases, leaving 15 bases between them. Looked up from germline, CDR1 is SGHDT and CDR2 is YYEEEE. The CDR3 runs to 14 residues. For the CDR3, the DNA is TGTGCCAGCAGCCCGGTTGGGAGGCGGGAGACCCAGTACTTC. Its protein product is CASSPVGRRETQYF.

As to this clonotype: A single base separates this from a much larger clone, so it may be a read error. CDR3 amino acids: CASGLRRPYEQYF. The CDR3 nucleotides read TGTGCTAGTGGTTTGCGCCGGCCCTACGAGCAGTACTTC. The chain carries TRBV12-5 and TRBJ2-7; D is undetermined. From germline, CDR1 is LGHNT and CDR2 FRNRAP. The CDR3 has 13 residues. The V gene lost 2 bases and the J gene lost 2 bases, with 7 bases spanning the gap.

This clonotype was observed many times. The gene calls are TRBV6-5 and TRBJ1-6, with 9 bases lining up with TRBD1. J gave up 5 bases and V 2 bases, and 7 bases lay outside the gene matches. Looked up from germline, CDR1 is MNHEY and CDR2 is SVGAGI. CDR3 length: 17 amino acids. CDR3 in amino acids: CASSYRGQGPNNSPLHF. CDR3 in DNA: TGTGCCAGCAGTTACCGGGGACAGGGACCTAATAATTCACCCCTCCACTTT.

In regard to this clonotype: This clone may be a read error of a much larger clone one base away. This chain uses TRBV4-2 with TRBJ2-2; TRBD2 agrees at 7 bases. Germline CDR1 reads LGHNA; CDR2 reads YNFKEQ. This CDR3 comprises 16 residues. The CDR3: CASSQSRTSLSGELLF. DNA for the CDR3: TGTGCCAGCAGCCAATCGCGGACTAGTCTTTCCGGGGAGCTGCTTTTT.

This clonotype was counted ten times or more. The V call is TRBV20-1, the J call TRBJ2-7; unclear D gene. Trimming removed 5 bases at V and 0 bases at J, with 8 bases between. The germline V gene has CDR1 DFQATT and CDR2 SNEGSKA (reference sequence). The CDR3 runs to 12 residues. CDR3 in amino acids: CSARSSSYEQYF. The CDR3 bases are TGCAGTGCTCGCTCTAGCTCCTACGAGCAGTACTTC.

This clonotype was observed many times. V usage is TRBV6-5 and J usage is TRBJ1-5; 7 positions agree with TRBD1. V gave up 5 bases and J gave up 1 base; unmatched junction bases: 5. The CDR3 has 15 residues. Germline V gives CDR1 MNHEY, CDR2 SVGAGI. The CDR3 sequence: CASSTGQTSNQPQHF. In nucleotides, the CDR3 is TGTGCCAGCAGTACGGGACAGACGAGCAATCAGCCCCAGCATTTT.

The genes are TRBV3-1 and TRBJ2-1, with D maybe TRBD2 (5 bases). CDR1 is LGHDT, CDR2 YNNKEL, per germline (reference sequence). Trimming shortened V by 0 bases and J by 1 base, and 7 bases separated the two germline ends. The length of the CDR3 is 15 residues. The CDR3 reads CASSQDPGSYNEQFF. Here the CDR3 DNA reads TGTGCCAGCAGCCAAGATCCGGGATCCTACAATGAGCAGTTCTTC.

Comment on this clonotype: A much larger clone lies a single base off, so this may be a read error. This chain joins TRBV4-1 and TRBJ2-7; 11 bases are shared with TRBD1. Trimming cost V 4 bases and J 5 bases; bases outside gene matches: 10. The CDR3 sequence is 16 residues long. CDR1 is MGHRA, CDR2 YSYEKL, per germline. The CDR3 DNA is TGCGCCAGCAGCCTCAAAGGACAGGGGGCGGTGAACGAGCAGTACTTC. Amino acids: CASSLKGQGAVNEQYF.

This clonotype has a count of ten or more. The rearrangement joins TRBV18 to TRBJ2-1; D is perhaps TRBD1 (6 bases). This CDR3 spans 15 amino acids. The ends were cut back, 0 bases at V and 4 bases at J, with 10 bases in the middle. CDR1 is KGHSH, CDR2 LQKENI, per germline. CDR3 bases: TGTGCCAGCTCACCACCAGGGGGATCATACAATGAGCAGTTCTTC. This translates into CASSPPGGSYNEQFF.

In this sample, this clonotype turned up a few times. J is TRBJ1-4 and V is TRBV3-1; TRBD1 matches 9 bases. V shed 3 bases and J 10 bases; nucleotides not matched to a gene: 9. This CDR3 region has 15 residues. Germline V gives CDR1 LGHDT, CDR2 YNNKEL (reference sequence). The CDR3 loop reads CASSQLGQGQGKLFF. The CDR3 DNA reads TGTGCCAGCAGCCAGCTCGGACAGGGGCAGGGAAAACTGTTTTTT.

The chain links TRBV5-5 to TRBJ1-1, with a weak D call TRBD1 (6 bases). The CDR3 is made up of 15 amino acids. Germline lookup yields CDR1 SGHKS and CDR2 YYEKEE (reference sequence). V was shortened by 6 bases and J by 2 bases, with 17 bases between the two germline ends. The CDR3 region has the DNA TGTGCCAGCACCTTAGTCCCGGGGACAAACACTGAAGCTTTCTTT. Translated: CASTLVPGTNTEAFF.

This clonotype occurred many times. The chain carries TRBV6-5 and TRBJ2-7; 8 bases agree with TRBD2. Trimming took 3 bases from V and 1 from J; bases not matched to a gene: 5. This CDR3 is 15 amino acids long. Germline lookup yields CDR1 MNHEY and CDR2 SVGAGI. CDR3: CASSYRGRQSYEQYF. In DNA form, the CDR3 reads TGTGCCAGCAGTTATCGCGGGAGGCAGTCCTACGAGCAGTACTTC.